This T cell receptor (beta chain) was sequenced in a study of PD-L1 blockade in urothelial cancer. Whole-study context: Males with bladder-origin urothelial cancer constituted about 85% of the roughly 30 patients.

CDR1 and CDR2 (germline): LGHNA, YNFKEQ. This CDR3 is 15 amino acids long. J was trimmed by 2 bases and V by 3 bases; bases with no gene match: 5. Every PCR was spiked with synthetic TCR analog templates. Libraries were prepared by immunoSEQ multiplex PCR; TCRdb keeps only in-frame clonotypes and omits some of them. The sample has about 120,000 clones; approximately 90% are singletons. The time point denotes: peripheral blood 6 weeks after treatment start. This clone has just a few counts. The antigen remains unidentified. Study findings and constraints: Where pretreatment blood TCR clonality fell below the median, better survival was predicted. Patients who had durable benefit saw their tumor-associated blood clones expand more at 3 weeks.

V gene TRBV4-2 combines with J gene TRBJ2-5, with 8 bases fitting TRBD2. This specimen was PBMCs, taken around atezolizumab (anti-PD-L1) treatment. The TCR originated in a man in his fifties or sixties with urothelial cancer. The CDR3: CASSQDRGGQETQYF. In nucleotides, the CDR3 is TGTGCCAGCAGCCAGGACCGGGGGGGACAAGAGACCCAGTACTTC.